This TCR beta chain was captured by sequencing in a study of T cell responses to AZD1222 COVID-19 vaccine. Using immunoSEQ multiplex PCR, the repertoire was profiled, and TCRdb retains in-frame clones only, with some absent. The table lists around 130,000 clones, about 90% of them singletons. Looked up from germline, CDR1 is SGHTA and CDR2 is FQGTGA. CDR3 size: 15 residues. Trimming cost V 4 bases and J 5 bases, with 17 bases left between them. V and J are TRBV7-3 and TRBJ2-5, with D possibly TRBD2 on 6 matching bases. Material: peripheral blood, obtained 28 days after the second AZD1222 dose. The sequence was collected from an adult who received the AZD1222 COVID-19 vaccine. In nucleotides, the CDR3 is TGTGCCAGCAGCTCAAGGAGACTAGGCAGGGAGACCCAGTACTTC. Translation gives CASSSRRLGRETQYF.